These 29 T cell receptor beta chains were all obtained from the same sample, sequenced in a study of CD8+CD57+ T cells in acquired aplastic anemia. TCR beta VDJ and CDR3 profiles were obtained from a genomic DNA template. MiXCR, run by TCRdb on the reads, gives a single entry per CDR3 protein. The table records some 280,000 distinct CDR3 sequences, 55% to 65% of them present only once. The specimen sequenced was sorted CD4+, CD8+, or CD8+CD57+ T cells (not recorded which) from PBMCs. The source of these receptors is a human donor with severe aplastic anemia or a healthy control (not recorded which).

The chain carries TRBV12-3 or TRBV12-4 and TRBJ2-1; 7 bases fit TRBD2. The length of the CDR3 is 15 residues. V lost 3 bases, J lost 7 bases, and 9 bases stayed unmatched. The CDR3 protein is CASSLGGLAVNEQFF. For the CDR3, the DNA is TGTGCCAGCAGTTTGGGTGGGCTAGCGGTGAATGAGCAGTTCTTC.

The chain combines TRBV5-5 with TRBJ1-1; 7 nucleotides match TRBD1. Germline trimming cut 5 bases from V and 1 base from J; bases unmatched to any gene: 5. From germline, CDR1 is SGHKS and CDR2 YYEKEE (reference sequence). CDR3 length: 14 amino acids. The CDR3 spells CASRTRQGNTEAFF. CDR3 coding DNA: TGTGCCAGCAGGACTAGACAGGGGAACACTGAAGCTTTCTTT. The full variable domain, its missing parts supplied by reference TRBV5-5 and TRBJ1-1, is DAGVTQSPTHLIKTRGQQVTLRCSPISGHKSVSWYQQVLGQGPQFIFQYYEKEERGRGNFPDRFSARQFPNYSSELNVNALLLGDSALYLCASRTRQGNTEAFFGQGTRLTVV.

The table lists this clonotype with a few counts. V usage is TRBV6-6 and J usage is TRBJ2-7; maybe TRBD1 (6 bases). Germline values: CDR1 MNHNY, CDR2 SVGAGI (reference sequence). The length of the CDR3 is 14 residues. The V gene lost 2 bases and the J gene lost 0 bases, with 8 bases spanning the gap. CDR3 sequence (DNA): TGTGCCAGCAGTTACGGGACAAACTCCTACGAGCAGTACTTC. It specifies CASSYGTNSYEQYF.

The CDR3 protein is CASSLVGGGSSEQYF. Here the CDR3 DNA reads TGTGCCAGCAGCTTAGTGGGGGGAGGCAGCTCCGAGCAGTACTTC. This chain connects TRBV7-2 to TRBJ2-7, with D possibly TRBD2 on 6 matching bases. Germline V CDR1 and CDR2: SGHTA, FQGNSA. The CDR3 is 15 amino acids. With 1 base removed from V and 6 bases from J, the gap between germline ends came to 16 bases.

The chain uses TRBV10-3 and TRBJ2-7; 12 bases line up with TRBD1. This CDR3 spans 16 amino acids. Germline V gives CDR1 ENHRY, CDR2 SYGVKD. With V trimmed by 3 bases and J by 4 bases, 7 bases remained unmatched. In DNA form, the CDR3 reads TGTGCCATCAGTGACTCCGGGACAGGGGGCTTGTACGAGCAGTACTTC. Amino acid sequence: CAISDSGTGGLYEQYF.

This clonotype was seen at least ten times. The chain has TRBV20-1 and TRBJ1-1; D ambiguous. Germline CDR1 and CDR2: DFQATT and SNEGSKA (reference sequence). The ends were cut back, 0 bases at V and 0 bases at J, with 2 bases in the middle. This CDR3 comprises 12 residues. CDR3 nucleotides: TGCAGTGCTAGAGAGATGAACACTGAAGCTTTCTTT. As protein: CSAREMNTEAFF.

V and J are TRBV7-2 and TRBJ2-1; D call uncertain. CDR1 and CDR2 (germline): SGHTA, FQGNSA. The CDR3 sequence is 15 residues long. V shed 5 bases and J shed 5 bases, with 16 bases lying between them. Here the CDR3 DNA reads TGTGCCAGCAGCAGACTGGCCGATAATAACAATGAGCAGTTCTTC. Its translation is CASSRLADNNNEQFF. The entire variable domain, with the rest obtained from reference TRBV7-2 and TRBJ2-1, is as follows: GAGVSQSPSNKVTEKGKDVELRCDPISGHTALYWYRQSLGQGLEFLIYFQGNSAPDKSGLPSDRFSAERTGGSVSTLTIQRTQQEDSAVYLCASSRLADNNNEQFFGPGTRLTVL.

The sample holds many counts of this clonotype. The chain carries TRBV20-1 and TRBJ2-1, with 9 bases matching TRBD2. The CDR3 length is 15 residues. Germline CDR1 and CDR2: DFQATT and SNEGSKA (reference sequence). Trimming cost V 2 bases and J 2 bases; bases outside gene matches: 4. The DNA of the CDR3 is TGCAGTGCTAGACCTCTAGCGGGGACCTACAATGAGCAGTTCTTC. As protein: CSARPLAGTYNEQFF.

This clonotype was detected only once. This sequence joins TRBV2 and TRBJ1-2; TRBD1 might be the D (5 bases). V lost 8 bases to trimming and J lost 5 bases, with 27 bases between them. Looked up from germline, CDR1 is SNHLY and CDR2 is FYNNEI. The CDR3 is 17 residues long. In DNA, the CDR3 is TGTGCCAGCTCCCGTGTAGGGGATGGTGGCCCAACTTATGGCTACACCTTC. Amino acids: CASSRVGDGGPTYGYTF.

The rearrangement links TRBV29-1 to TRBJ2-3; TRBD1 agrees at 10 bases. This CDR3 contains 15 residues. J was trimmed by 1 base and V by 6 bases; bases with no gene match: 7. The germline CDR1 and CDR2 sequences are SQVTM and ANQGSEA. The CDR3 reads CSVTRQGAGTDTQYF. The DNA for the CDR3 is TGCAGCGTGACTAGACAGGGGGCAGGCACAGATACGCAGTATTTT.

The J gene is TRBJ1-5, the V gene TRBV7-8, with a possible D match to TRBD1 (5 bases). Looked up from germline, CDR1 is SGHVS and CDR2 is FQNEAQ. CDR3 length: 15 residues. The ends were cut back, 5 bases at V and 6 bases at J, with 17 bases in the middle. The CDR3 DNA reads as TGTGCCAGCAGCCCGGGGACCACGGGTGCTCAGCCCCAGCATTTT. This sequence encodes CASSPGTTGAQPQHF.

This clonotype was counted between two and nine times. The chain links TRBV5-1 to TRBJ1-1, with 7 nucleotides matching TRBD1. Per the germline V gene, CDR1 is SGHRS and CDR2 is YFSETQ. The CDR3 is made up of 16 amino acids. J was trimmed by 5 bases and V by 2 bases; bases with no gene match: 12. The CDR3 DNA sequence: TGCGCCAGCAGCTTCCTACAGGGGACCAAGGTTACTGAAGCTTTCTTT. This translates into CASSFLQGTKVTEAFF.

This chain's CDR3 is CSARGGTVGQETQYF. CDR3 bases: TGCAGTGCTCGTGGGGGGACAGTGGGCCAAGAGACCCAGTACTTC. This rearrangement joins TRBV20-1 to TRBJ2-5; possible D gene TRBD1, 7 bases. V was cut by 5 bases and J by 1 base, with 17 bases left in between. Germline V gene sequence: CDR1 DFQATT, CDR2 SNEGSKA (reference sequence). This CDR3 has 15 residues.

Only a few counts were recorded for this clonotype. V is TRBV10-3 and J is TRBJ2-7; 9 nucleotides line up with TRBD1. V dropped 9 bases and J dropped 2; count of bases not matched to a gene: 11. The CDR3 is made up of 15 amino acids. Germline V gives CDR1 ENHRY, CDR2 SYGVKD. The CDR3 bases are TGTGCCATTGTAGAATCCGGGACAGGGACCTACGAGCAGTACTTC. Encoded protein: CAIVESGTGTYEQYF.

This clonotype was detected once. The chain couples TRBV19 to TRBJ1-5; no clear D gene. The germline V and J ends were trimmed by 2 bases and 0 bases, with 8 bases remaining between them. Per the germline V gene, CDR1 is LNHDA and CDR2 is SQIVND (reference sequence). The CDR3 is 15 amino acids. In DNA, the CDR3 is TGTGCCAGTAGTATATGGCCTCATAGCAATCAGCCCCAGCATTTT. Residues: CASSIWPHSNQPQHF.

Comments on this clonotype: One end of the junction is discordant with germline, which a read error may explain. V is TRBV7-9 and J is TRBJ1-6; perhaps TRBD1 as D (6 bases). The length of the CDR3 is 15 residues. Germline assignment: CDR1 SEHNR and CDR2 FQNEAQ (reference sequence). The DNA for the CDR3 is TGTACCAGCAGCGAGACAGGAGGGAGTAATTCACCCCTCCACTTT. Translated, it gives CTSSETGGSNSPLHF.

CDR3 DNA sequence: TGTGCCAGCAGTGCGTCCGGGACAGTCGTCTACGAGCAGTACTTC. Translated: CASSASGTVVYEQYF. The rearrangement joins TRBV2 to TRBJ2-7; 7 nucleotides agree with TRBD1. Germline CDR1 SNHLY, CDR2 FYNNEI. This CDR3 region has 15 residues. V shed 4 bases and J 3 bases; nucleotides not matched to a gene: 9.

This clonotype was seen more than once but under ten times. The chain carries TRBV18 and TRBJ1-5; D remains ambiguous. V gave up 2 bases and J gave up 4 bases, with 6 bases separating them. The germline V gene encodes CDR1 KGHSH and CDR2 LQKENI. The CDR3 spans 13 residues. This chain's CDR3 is CASSPRLNQPQHF. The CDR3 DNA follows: TGTGCCAGCTCACCAAGGTTGAATCAGCCCCAGCATTTT.

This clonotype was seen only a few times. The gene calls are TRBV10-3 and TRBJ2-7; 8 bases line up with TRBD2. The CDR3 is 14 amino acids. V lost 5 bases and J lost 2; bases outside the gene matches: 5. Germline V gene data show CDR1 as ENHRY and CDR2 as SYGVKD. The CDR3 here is CAISHGGGPYEQYF. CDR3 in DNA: TGTGCCATCAGTCACGGGGGGGGCCCCTACGAGCAGTACTTC.

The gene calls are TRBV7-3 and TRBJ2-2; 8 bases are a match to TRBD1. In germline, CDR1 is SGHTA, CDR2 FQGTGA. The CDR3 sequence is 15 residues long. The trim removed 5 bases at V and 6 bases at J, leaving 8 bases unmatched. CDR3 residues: CASSPTPGGAGELFF. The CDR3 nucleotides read TGTGCCAGCAGCCCGACTCCAGGGGGCGCCGGGGAGCTGTTTTTT. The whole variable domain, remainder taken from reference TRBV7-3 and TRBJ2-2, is GAGVSQTPSNKVTEKGKYVELRCDPISGHTALYWYRQSLGQGPEFLIYFQGTGAADDSGLPNDRFFAVRPEGSVSTLKIQRTERGDSAVYLCASSPTPGGAGELFFGEGSRLTVL.

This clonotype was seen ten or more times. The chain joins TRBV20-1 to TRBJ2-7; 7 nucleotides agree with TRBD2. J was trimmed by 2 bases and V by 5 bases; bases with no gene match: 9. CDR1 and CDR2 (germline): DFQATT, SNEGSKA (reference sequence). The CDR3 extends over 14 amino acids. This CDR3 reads CSAQVTSTTYEQYF. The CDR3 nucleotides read TGCAGTGCTCAAGTGACTAGCACGACCTACGAGCAGTACTTC.

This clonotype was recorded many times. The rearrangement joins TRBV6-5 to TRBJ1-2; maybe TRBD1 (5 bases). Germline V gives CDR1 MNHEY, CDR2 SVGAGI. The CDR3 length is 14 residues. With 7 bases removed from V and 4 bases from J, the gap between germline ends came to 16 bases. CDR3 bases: TGTGCCAGCACCAGGGCGGGGGGGAGCTATGGCTACACCTTC. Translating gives CASTRAGGSYGYTF.

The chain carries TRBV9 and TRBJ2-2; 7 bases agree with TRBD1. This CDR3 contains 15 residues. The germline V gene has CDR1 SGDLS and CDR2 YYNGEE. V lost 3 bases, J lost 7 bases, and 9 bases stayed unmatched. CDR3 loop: CASSAGQVYDGELFF. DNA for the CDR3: TGTGCCAGCAGCGCTGGACAGGTCTATGACGGGGAGCTGTTTTTT.

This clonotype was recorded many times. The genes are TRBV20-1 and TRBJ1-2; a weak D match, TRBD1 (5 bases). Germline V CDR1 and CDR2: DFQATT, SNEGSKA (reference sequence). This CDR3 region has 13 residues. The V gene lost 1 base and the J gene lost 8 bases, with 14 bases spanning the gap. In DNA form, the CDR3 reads TGCAGTGCTAGAGGGTCCCAGGGTAAAGGCTACACCTTC. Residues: CSARGSQGKGYTF.

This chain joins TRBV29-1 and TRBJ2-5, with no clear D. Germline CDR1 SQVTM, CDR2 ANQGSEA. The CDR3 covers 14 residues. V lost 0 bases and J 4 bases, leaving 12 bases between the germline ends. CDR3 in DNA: TGCAGCGTTGAAGATCGGCTACGGAGAGAGACCCAGTACTTC. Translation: CSVEDRLRRETQYF.

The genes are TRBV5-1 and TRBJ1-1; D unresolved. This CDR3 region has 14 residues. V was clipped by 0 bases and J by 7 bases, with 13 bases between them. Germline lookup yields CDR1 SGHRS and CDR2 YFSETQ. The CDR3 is CASSLGSGNYEAFF. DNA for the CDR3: TGCGCCAGCAGCTTGGGTAGCGGAAATTATGAAGCTTTCTTT.

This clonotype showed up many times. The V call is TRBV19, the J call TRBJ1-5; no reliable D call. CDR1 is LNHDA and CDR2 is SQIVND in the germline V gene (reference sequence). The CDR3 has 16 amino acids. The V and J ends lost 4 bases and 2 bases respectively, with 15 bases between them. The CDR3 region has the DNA TGTGCCAGTAGTAATCGTGGGCCTCAAGGCAATCAGCCCCAGCATTTT. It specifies CASSNRGPQGNQPQHF.

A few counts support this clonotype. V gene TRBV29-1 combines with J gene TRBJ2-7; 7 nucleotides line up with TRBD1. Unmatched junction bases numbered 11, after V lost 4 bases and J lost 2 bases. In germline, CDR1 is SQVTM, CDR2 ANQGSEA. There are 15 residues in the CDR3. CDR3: CSVAGRQGFPYEQYF. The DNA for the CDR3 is TGCAGCGTTGCCGGAAGACAGGGCTTCCCCTACGAGCAGTACTTC.

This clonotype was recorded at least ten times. DNA of the CDR3: TGTGCCACCAGCTCACTCAGGGGCGGAGGCTACACCTTC. Translated, it gives CATSSLRGGGYTF. The genes are TRBV24-1 and TRBJ1-2, with D perhaps TRBD1 (6 bases). V was cut by 7 bases and J by 8 bases, with 16 bases left in between. CDR3 size: 13 residues. Germline assignment: CDR1 KGHDR and CDR2 SFDVKD.